This T cell receptor (beta chain) appears in the sequencing data of a study of T cells in Graves' hyperthyroidism and ophthalmopathy. Whole-study context: Any treatment followed the collection of peripheral blood at initial diagnosis.

This clonotype was picked up many times. Antigen unknown. Amplification of TCR beta CDR3 regions was performed using RNA transcripts as template. Researchers ran a first-round RT-PCR on the TCR CDR3 using the HTBI primer set. TCRdb re-derived calls from the multiplex PCR reads in MiXCR, one entry per CDR3 protein. Counted here are 600,000 to 900,000 distinct CDR3 sequences, 15% to 20% occurring once; the ten biggest clones make up 8.4%. CDR3 length equals 17 residues. Germline-derived CDR1 and CDR2 are PRHDT and FYEKMQ (reference sequence). J was trimmed by 4 bases and V by 0 bases; bases with no gene match: 3. Hyperthyroidism of Graves' type that showed no ophthalmopathy progression within 18 months was stable. The authors obtained PBMCs from roughly 10 ml of fresh peripheral blood. Study-wide points: The model anticipated ophthalmopathy a median around 6 months pre-onset.

This sequence joins TRBV13 and TRBJ2-2; TRBD2 aligns across 12 bases. The sequenced sample consisted of blood. This receptor was taken from a man between 18 and 35 years old with Graves' hyperthyroidism. The CDR3 sequence is CASSLGLAGGGTGELFF. The CDR3 region has the DNA TGTGCCAGCAGCTTAGGACTAGCGGGAGGAGGCACCGGGGAGCTGTTTTTT.